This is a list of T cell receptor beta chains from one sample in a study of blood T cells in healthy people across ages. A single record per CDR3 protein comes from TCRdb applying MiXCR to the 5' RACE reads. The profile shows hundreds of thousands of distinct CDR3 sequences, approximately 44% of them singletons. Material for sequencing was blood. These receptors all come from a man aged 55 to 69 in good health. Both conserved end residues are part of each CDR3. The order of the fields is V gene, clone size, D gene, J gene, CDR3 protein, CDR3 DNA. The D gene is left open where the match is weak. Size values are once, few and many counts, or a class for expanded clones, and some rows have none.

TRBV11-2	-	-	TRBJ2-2	CASSLRDPRSGELFF	TGTGCCAGCAGCCTCCGGGACCCCCGTTCCGGGGAGCTGTTTTTT
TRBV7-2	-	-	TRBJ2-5	CASSLGGDGETQYF	TGTGCCAGCAGTCTTGGGGGCGATGGGGAGACCCAGTACTTC
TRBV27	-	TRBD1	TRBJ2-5	CASSPPGQGFPFDQETQYF	TGTGCCAGCAGTCCTCCGGGACAGGGGTTCCCATTCGACCAAGAGACCCAGTACTTC
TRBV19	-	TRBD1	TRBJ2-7	CASTPGQGTYEQYF	TGTGCCAGTACACCGGGACAGGGGACTTACGAGCAGTACTTC
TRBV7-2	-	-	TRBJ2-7	CASSLSAASYEQYF	TGTGCCAGCAGCTTAAGCGCAGCATCCTACGAGCAGTACTTC
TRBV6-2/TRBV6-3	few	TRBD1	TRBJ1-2	CASRRDRGGYTF	TGTGCCAGCAGAAGGGACAGAGGTGGCTACACCTTC
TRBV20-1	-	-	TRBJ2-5	CSAIRGWQETQYF	TGCAGTGCTATCAGGGGTTGGCAAGAGACCCAGTACTTC
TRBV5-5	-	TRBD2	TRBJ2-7	CASSPPSGGSYEQYF	TGTGCCAGCAGCCCGCCCAGCGGGGGGTCCTACGAGCAGTACTTC
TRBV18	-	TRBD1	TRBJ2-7	CASSRAGTGHYEQYF	TGTGCCAGCTCTCGAGCCGGGACAGGGCACTACGAGCAGTACTTC
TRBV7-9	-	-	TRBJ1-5	CASSLVDSYSNQPQHF	TGTGCCAGCAGCTTAGTGGACAGCTATAGCAATCAGCCCCAGCATTTT
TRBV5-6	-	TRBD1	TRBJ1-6	CASSLAGQGANSPLHF	TGTGCCAGCAGCTTGGCCGGACAGGGGGCGAATTCACCCCTCCACTTT
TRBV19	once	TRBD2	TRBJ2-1	CASSALSLAGVGDEQFF	TGTGCCAGTAGTGCCCTCTCCCTAGCGGGGGTGGGCGATGAGCAGTTCTTC
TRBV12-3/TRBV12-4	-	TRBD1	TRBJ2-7	CASSPTTGDTYEQYF	TGTGCCAGCAGTCCAACGACAGGGGATACCTACGAGCAGTACTTC
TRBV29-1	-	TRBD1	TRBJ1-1	CSVGQLMDTEAFF	TGCAGCGTGGGACAGCTCATGGACACTGAAGCTTTCTTT
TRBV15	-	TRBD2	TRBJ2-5	CATSTPGLGSETQYF	TGTGCCACCAGCACACCGGGACTAGGAAGTGAGACCCAGTACTTC
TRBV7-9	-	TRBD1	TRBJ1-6	CASSRDRETSPLHF	TGTGCCAGCAGTCGGGACAGGGAAACGTCACCCCTCCACTTT
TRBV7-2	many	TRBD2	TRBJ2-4	CASSLDPSGGRIQYF	TGTGCCAGCAGCTTAGACCCTAGCGGGGGCCGCATTCAGTACTTC
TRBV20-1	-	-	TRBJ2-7	CSARDPTRSSYEQYF	TGCAGTGCTAGAGATCCGACCCGGAGCTCCTACGAGCAGTACTTC
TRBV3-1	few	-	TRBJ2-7	CASSPPGPLYEQYF	TGTGCCAGCAGCCCTCCGGGACCTCTCTACGAGCAGTACTTC
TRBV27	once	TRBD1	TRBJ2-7	CASSSTGTGLSYEQYF	TGTGCCAGCAGTTCTACTGGGACAGGATTATCTTACGAGCAGTACTTC
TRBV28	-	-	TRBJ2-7	CASSTLAGTINEQYF	TGTGCCAGCAGTACCTTGGCAGGGACGATCAACGAGCAGTACTTC
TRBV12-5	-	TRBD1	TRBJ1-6	CASGLVLTGRSPLHF	TGTGCTAGTGGTTTGGTATTGACAGGGAGGTCACCCCTCCACTTT
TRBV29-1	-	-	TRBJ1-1	CSVLPWTTHTEAFF	TGCAGCGTCCTCCCCTGGACAACTCACACTGAAGCTTTCTTT
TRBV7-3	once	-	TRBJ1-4	CASSLDPIDSGESKLFF	TGTGCCAGCAGCTTGGATCCAATCGACAGTGGGGAAAGCAAACTGTTTTTT
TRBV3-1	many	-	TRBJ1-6	CASSQGVVVPGALHF	TGTGCCAGCAGCCAAGGGGTGGTCGTCCCCGGCGCCCTCCACTTT
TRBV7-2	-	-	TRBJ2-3	CASSLARFSTDTQYF	TGTGCCAGCAGCTTAGCGCGGTTCTCCACAGATACGCAGTATTTT
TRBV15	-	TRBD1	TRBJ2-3	CATNQGANTDTQYF	TGTGCCACCAACCAGGGGGCGAACACAGATACGCAGTATTTT
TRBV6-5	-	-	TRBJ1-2	CASSPMDGNYGYTF	TGTGCCAGCAGTCCCATGGACGGTAACTATGGCTACACCTTC
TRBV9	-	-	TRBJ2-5	CASSVATSGGGQETQYF	TGTGCCAGCAGCGTAGCAACCTCAGGGGGGGGTCAAGAGACCCAGTACTTC
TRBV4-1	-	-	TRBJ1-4	CASSQAPGAGEELFF	TGCGCCAGCAGCCAAGCACCCGGGGCCGGGGAAGAACTGTTTTTT
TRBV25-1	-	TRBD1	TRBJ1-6	CASSGTGLRYNSPLHF	TGTGCCAGCAGTGGGACAGGACTGAGATATAATTCACCCCTCCACTTT
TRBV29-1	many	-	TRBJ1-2	CSAQGTSRYTF	TGCAGCGCCCAAGGTACTTCGCGCTACACCTTC
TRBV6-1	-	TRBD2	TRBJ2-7	CASSPRTSEGEQYF	TGTGCCAGCAGTCCCCGGACTAGTGAAGGCGAGCAGTACTTC
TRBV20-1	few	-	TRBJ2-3	CSARGRDPNTDTQYF	TGCAGTGCTAGGGGTCGCGACCCAAATACAGATACGCAGTATTTT
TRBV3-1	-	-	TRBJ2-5	CASSQDLQQTQYF	TGTGCCAGCAGCCAAGATCTCCAACAGACCCAGTACTTC
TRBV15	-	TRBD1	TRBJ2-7	CATSRGPTGGENEQYF	TGTGCCACCAGCCGCGGCCCCACAGGGGGCGAGAACGAGCAGTACTTC
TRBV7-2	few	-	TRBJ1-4	CASSFRANEKLFF	TGTGCCAGCAGCTTCAGGGCCAACGAAAAACTGTTTTTT
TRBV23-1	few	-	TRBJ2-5	CASSQRRVGRVNIWYQETQYF	TGCGCCAGCAGTCAACGCCGGGTCGGCAGGGTGAATATATGGTACCAAGAGACCCAGTACTTC
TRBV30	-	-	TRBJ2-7	CAWSPSYEQYF	TGTGCCTGGAGTCCGAGTTACGAGCAGTACTTC
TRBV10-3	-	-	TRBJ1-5	CAISAKRDGNQPQHF	TGTGCCATCAGTGCTAAGAGGGATGGCAATCAGCCCCAGCATTTT
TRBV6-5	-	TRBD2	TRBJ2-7	CASSLGLAAHEQYF	TGTGCCAGCAGTTTGGGACTAGCGGCCCACGAGCAGTACTTC
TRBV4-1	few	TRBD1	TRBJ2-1	CASSQDYWTGDPEQFF	TGCGCCAGCAGCCAAGATTACTGGACAGGGGACCCTGAGCAGTTCTTC